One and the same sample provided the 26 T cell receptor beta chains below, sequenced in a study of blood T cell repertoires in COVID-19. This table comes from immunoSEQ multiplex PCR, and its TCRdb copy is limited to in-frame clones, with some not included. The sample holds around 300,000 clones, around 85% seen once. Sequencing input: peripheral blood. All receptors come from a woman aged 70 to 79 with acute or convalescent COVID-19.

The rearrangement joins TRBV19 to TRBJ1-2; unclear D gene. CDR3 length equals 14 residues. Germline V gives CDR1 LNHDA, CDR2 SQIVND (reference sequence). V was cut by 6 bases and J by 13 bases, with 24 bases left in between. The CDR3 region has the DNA TGTGCCAGTAGCGATCCCCCCTCTCTCTATTCGTCCACCTTC. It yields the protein CASSDPPSLYSSTF.

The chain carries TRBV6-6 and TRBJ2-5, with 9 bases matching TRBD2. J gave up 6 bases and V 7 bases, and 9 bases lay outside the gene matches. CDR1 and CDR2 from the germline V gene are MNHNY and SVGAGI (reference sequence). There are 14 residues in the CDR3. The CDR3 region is CASTPSGGKQTQYF. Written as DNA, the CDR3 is TGTGCCAGCACCCCCAGCGGGGGGAAGCAGACCCAGTACTTC.

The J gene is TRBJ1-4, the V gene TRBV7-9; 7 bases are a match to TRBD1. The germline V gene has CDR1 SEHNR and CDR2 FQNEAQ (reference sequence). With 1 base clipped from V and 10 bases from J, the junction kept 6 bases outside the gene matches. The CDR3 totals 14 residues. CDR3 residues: CASSLGQGGPKLFF. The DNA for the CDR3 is TGTGCCAGCAGCTTAGGACAGGGCGGCCCAAAACTGTTTTTT.

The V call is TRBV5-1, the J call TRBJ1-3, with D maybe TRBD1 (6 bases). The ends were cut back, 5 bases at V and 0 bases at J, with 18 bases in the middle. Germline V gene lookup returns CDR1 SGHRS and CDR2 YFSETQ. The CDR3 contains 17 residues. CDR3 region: CASRMGGTTLSGNTIYF. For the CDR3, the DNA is TGCGCCAGCAGGATGGGGGGGACAACGCTCTCTGGAAACACCATATATTTT.

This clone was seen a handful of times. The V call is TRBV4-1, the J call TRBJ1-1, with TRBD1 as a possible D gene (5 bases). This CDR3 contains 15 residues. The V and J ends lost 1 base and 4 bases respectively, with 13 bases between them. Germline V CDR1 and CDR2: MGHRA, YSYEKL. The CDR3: CASSQGRGGGTEAFF. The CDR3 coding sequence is TGCGCCAGCAGCCAAGGAAGGGGCGGGGGCACTGAAGCTTTCTTT.

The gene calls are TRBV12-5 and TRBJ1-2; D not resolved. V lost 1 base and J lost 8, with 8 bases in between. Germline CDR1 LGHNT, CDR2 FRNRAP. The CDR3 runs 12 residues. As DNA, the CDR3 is TGTGCTAGTGGTTTGGACTTGCGGGGCTACACCTTC. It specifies CASGLDLRGYTF.

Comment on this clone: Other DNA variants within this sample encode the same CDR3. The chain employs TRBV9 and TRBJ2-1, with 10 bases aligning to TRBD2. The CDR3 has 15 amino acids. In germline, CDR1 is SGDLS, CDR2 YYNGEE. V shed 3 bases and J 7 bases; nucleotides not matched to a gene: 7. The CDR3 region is CASSGSGGARNEQFF. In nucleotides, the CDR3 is TGTGCCAGCAGCGGGAGCGGGGGGGCGAGGAATGAGCAGTTCTTC.

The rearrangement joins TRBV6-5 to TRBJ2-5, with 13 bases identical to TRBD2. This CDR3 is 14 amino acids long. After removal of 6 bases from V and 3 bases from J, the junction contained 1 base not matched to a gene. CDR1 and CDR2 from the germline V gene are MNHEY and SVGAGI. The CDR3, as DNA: TGTGCCAGCAGACTAGCGGGGGGGGAAGAGACCCAGTACTTC. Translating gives CASRLAGGEETQYF.

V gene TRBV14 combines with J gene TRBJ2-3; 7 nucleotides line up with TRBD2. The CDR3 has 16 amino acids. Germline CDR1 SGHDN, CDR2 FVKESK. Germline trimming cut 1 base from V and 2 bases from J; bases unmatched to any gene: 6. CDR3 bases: TGTGCCAGCAGCCAAGTTATACTAGCGAACACAGATACGCAGTATTTT. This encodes CASSQVILANTDTQYF. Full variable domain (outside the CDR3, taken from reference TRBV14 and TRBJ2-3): EAGVTQFPSHSVIEKGQTVTLRCDPISGHDNLYWYRRVMGKEIKFLLHFVKESKQDESGMPNNRFLAERTGGTYSTLKVQPAELEDSGVYFCASSQVILANTDTQYFGPGTRLTVL.

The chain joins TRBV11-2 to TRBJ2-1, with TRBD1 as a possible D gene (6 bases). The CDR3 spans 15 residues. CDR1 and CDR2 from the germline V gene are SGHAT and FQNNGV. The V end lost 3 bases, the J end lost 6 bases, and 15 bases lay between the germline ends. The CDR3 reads CASSFSGTLPNEQFF. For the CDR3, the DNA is TGTGCCAGCAGCTTCTCCGGGACACTCCCCAATGAGCAGTTCTTC.

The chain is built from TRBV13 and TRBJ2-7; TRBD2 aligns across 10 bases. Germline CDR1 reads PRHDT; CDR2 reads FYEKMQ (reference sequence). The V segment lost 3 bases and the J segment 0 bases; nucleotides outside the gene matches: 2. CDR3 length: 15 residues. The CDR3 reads CASSFSGGNSYEQYF. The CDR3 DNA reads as TGTGCCAGCAGCTTTAGCGGGGGGAACTCCTACGAGCAGTACTTC. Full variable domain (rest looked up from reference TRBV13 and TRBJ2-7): AAGVIQSPRHLIKEKRETATLKCYPIPRHDTVYWYQQGPGQDPQFLISFYEKMQSDKGSIPDRFSAQQFSDYHSELNMSSLELGDSALYFCASSFSGGNSYEQYFGPGTRLTVT.

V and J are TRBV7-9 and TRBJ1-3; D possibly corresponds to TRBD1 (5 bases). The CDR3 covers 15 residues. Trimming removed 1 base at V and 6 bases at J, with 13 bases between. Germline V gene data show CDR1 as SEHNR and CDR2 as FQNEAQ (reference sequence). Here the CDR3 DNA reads TGTGCCAGCAGCTTAGAGGGGTCCGGGTCAAACACCATATATTTT. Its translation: CASSLEGSGSNTIYF.

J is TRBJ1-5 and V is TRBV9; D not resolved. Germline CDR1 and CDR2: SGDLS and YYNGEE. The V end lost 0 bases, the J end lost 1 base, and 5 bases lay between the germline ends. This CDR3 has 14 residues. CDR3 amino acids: CASSVGGSNQPQHF. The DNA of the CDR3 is TGTGCCAGCAGCGTAGGAGGAAGCAATCAGCCCCAGCATTTT.

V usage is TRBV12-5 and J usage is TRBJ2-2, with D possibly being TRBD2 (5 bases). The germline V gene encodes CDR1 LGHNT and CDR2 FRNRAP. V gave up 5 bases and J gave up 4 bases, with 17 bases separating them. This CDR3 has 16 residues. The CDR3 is CASGPHGLALTGELFF. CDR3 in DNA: TGTGCTAGTGGTCCTCACGGGCTAGCTCTCACCGGGGAGCTGTTTTTT.

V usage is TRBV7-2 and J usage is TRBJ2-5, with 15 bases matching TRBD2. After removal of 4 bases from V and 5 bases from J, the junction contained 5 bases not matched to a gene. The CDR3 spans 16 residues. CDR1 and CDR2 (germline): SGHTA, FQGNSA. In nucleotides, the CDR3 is TGTGCCAGCAGCTGGACTAGCGGGGGGGTCGGGGAGACCCAGTACTTC. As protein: CASSWTSGGVGETQYF.

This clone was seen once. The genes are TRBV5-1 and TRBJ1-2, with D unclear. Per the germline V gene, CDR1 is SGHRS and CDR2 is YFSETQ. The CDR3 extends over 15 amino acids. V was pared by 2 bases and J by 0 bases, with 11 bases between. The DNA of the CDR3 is TGCGCCAGCAGCTTTGGCAGGTCAGCTAACTATGGCTACACCTTC. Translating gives CASSFGRSANYGYTF.

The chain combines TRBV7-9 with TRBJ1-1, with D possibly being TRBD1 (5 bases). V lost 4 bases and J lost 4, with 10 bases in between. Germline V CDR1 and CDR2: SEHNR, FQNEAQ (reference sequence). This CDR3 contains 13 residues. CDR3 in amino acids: CASSSETATEAFF. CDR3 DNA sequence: TGTGCCAGCAGCTCCGAGACAGCCACTGAAGCTTTCTTT.

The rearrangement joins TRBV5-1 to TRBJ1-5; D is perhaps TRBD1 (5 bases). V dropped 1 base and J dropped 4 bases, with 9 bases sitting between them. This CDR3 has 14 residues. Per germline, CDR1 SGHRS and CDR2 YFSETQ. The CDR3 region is CASSLLGGNQPQHF. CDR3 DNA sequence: TGCGCCAGCAGCTTGTTGGGGGGGAATCAGCCCCAGCATTTT.

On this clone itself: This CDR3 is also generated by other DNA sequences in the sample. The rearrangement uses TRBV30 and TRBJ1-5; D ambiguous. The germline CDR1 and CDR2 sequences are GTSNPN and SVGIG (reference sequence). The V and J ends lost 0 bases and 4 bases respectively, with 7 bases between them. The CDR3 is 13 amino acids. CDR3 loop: CAWSVQENQPQHF. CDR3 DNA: TGTGCCTGGAGTGTACAAGAAAATCAGCCCCAGCATTTT. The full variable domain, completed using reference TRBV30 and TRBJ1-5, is SQTIHQWPATLVQPVGSPLSLECTVEGTSNPNLYWYRQAAGRGLQLLFYSVGIGQISSEVPQNLSASRPQDRQFILSSKKLLLSDSGFYLCAWSVQENQPQHFGDGTRLSIL.

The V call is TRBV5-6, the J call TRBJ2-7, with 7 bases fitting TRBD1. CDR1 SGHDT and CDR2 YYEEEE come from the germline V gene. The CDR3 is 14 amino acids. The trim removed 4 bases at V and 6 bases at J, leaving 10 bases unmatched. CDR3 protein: CASSLYRGSAEQYF. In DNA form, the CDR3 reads TGTGCCAGCAGCCTCTACAGGGGATCTGCCGAGCAGTACTTC.

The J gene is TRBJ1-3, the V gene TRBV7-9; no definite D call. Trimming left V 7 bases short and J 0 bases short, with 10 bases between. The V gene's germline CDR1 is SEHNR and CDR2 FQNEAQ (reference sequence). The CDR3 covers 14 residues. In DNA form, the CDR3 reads TGTGCCAGCACCAAACTTGTCTCTGGAAACACCATATATTTT. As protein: CASTKLVSGNTIYF.

CDR3 amino acids: CASSVSATAYWATDTQYF. The CDR3 region has the DNA TGTGCCAGCAGCGTCTCGGCGACGGCCTATTGGGCCACAGATACGCAGTATTTT. V is TRBV11-2 and J is TRBJ2-3; D not certain. The germline V and J ends were trimmed by 5 bases and 2 bases, with 23 bases remaining between them. In germline, CDR1 is SGHAT, CDR2 FQNNGV. The CDR3 covers 18 residues. Drawing the rest from reference TRBV11-2 and TRBJ2-3, the complete variable domain is EAGVAQSPRYKIIEKRQSVAFWCNPISGHATLYWYQQILGQGPKLLIQFQNNGVVDDSQLPKDRFSAERLKGVDSTLKIQPAKLEDSAVYLCASSVSATAYWATDTQYFGPGTRLTVL.

The CDR3 loop reads CASTRGLREPQHF. CDR3 bases: TGTGCCAGCACTCGCGGTCTGAGGGAGCCCCAGCATTTT. The V and J genes are TRBV2 and TRBJ1-5, with D uncertain. Trimming pared 7 bases from V and 8 bases from J, leaving 15 bases between. The length of the CDR3 is 13 residues. CDR1 and CDR2 from the germline V gene are SNHLY and FYNNEI.

The CDR3 reads CASSLNPRLAGNERSTGELFF. CDR3 sequence (DNA): TGTGCCAGCAGCTTAAATCCTCGACTAGCGGGGAATGAACGGAGTACCGGGGAGCTGTTTTTT. The chain is built from TRBV7-3 and TRBJ2-2; 11 nucleotides match TRBD2. CDR1 is SGHTA and CDR2 is FQGTGA in the germline V gene. V shed 1 base and J 5 bases; nucleotides not matched to a gene: 18. CDR3 length equals 21 residues.

This chain's CDR3 is CASSLDQGGYGYTF. CDR3 DNA sequence: TGTGCCAGCAGCTTAGACCAGGGCGGCTATGGCTACACCTTC. The chain is built from TRBV7-9 and TRBJ1-2, with D maybe TRBD1 (5 bases). V was shortened by 1 base and J by 4 bases, with 10 bases between the two germline ends. The CDR3 consists of 14 residues. CDR1 and CDR2 (germline): SEHNR, FQNEAQ (reference sequence).

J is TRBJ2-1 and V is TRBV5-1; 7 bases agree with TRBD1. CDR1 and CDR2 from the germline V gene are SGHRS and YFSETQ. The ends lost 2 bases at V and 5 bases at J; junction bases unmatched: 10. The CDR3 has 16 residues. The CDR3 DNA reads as TGCGCCAGCAGCTTACGACAGGGCACCGGGAACAATGAGCAGTTCTTC. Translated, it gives CASSLRQGTGNNEQFF.